The clone carrying this T cell receptor (beta chain) was detected ten times or more. The antigen is unknown. This specimen belongs to a study of metastatic and nonmetastatic thyroid tumors. Overall study: The comparison covered peripheral blood and tumor or nodule tissue in malignant and benign thyroid patients. Findings of the study overall: Reported TCR beta diversity, measured in blood and tumor, was significantly higher for malignant thyroid tumors than for benign nodules.

Every patient was untreated before thyroid surgery. Per the original methods: In papillary thyroid cancer, a distant-metastasis classifier was built using CDR3 differences across clinicopathological groups. With MiXCR, TCRdb reprocessed the PCR reads. TCRdb's processing, not the study's, gives the V and J calls here. This sample has tens of thousands of clones; roughly 14% occur once, and the top ten carry more than 8%. This CDR3 has 15 residues. Trimming took 3 bases from V and 0 from J, leaving 9 bases between them. The sequencing input was blood. The chain is built from TRBV12-3 or TRBV12-4 and TRBJ2-1; D ambiguous. The receptor's source is a female donor with papillary thyroid cancer or a benign thyroid nodule (not recorded which). Some clones in this sample may be carry-over from other donors' samples. CDR3 DNA: TGTGCCAGCAGTTTTATGGCAAGCTCCTACAATGAGCAGTTCTTC. Its translation: CASSFMASSYNEQFF.